These 30 T cell receptor beta chains were all obtained from the same sample, sequenced in a study of cytomegalovirus exposure and HLA in healthy donors. Clones were sequenced by immunoSEQ multiplex PCR, and TCRdb holds only the in-frame ones, with some missing. The sample includes 50,000 to 65,000 clones, about 92% seen only once; the top ten take 7.5% to 9.5%. The sample taken for sequencing was PBMCs. Receptors were obtained from a woman aged 18-30 years in good health and CMV-seropositive.

V gene TRBV7-9 combines with J gene TRBJ2-3; 8 nucleotides agree with TRBD1. CDR3 size: 15 residues. CDR1 and CDR2 (germline): SEHNR, FQNEAQ (reference sequence). V trimming: 6 bases; J trimming: 2 bases; junction bases outside the gene matches: 7. DNA for the CDR3: TGTGCCAGCAGGGACACAGGGGGACACACAGATACGCAGTATTTT. Translation: CASRDTGGHTDTQYF.

The J gene is TRBJ1-4, the V gene TRBV4-2; no definite D call. The CDR3 covers 16 residues. Trimming took off 0 bases at V and 4 bases at J, with 12 bases between the two ends. Germline CDR1 LGHNA, CDR2 YNFKEQ. CDR3 in amino acids: CASSQDGPVLNEKLFF. DNA of the CDR3: TGTGCCAGCAGCCAAGATGGGCCGGTCCTTAATGAAAAACTGTTTTTT.

This rearrangement joins TRBV5-1 to TRBJ2-5; weak D call: TRBD1 (8 bases). V gave up 2 bases and J gave up 2 bases, with 13 bases separating them. Germline assignment: CDR1 SGHRS and CDR2 YFSETQ. The CDR3 length is 15 residues. The CDR3 DNA is TGCGCCAGCAGCTTAGGACAGGGAGGGCAAGAGACCCAGTACTTC. This encodes CASSLGQGGQETQYF.

The J gene is TRBJ2-1, the V gene TRBV29-1; tentatively, D is TRBD1 (5 bases). The V gene lost 1 base and the J gene lost 4 bases, with 11 bases spanning the gap. This CDR3 has 14 amino acids. Germline values: CDR1 SQVTM, CDR2 ANQGSEA. This CDR3 is CSVEVGVGYNEQFF. The DNA of the CDR3 is TGCAGCGTTGAAGTAGGGGTAGGGTACAATGAGCAGTTCTTC.

The chain combines TRBV29-1 with TRBJ2-2; tentatively, D is TRBD1 (6 bases). The germline CDR1 and CDR2 sequences are SQVTM and ANQGSEA. Trimming pared 6 bases from V and 2 bases from J, leaving 10 bases between. The CDR3 is 13 residues long. CDR3 sequence reads: CSVLGGNTGELFF. The CDR3 DNA reads TGCAGCGTATTAGGGGGAAACACCGGGGAGCTGTTTTTT.

The V and J genes are TRBV28 and TRBJ2-3, with D unresolved. V was shortened by 7 bases and J by 1 base, with 12 bases between the two germline ends. The germline gives CDR1 MDHEN, CDR2 SYDVKM. This CDR3 region has 14 residues. The CDR3 spells CASKVQVGTDTQYF. CDR3 coding DNA: TGTGCCAGCAAGGTGCAGGTGGGCACAGATACGCAGTATTTT.

This sequence joins TRBV5-1 and TRBJ2-1, with 11 nucleotides matching TRBD1. The CDR3 consists of 15 residues. Germline loops: CDR1 SGHRS, CDR2 YFSETQ. V gave up 4 bases and J gave up 4 bases; unmatched junction bases: 4. CDR3 residues: CASSRGTGGYNEQFF. CDR3 bases: TGCGCCAGCAGCCGCGGGACAGGGGGATACAATGAGCAGTTCTTC.

V and J are TRBV7-6 and TRBJ1-1; a weak D match, TRBD1 (5 bases). This CDR3 has 13 amino acids. V was clipped by 4 bases and J by 6 bases, with 12 bases between them. Germline loops: CDR1 SGHVS, CDR2 FNYEAQ. This chain's CDR3 is CASSSPGGPEAFF. Written as DNA, the CDR3 is TGTGCCAGCAGCTCACCGGGGGGTCCTGAAGCTTTCTTT.

This sequence joins TRBV10-3 and TRBJ2-7; tentative D call: TRBD2 (6 bases). The germline V and J ends were trimmed by 4 bases and 3 bases, with 16 bases remaining between them. CDR3 length equals 15 residues. Germline loops: CDR1 ENHRY, CDR2 SYGVKD. For the CDR3, the DNA is TGTGCCATCAGTGGAGGCGCTAGCGTTATCTACGAGCAGTACTTC. This encodes CAISGGASVIYEQYF.

The chain carries TRBV10-3 and TRBJ2-1, with 11 positions matching TRBD2. The CDR3 totals 21 residues. CDR1 and CDR2 (germline): ENHRY, SYGVKD. After removal of 0 bases from V and 5 bases from J, the junction contained 18 bases not matched to a gene. This CDR3 is CAISESAGTITSGGGHNEQFF. CDR3 DNA: TGTGCCATCAGTGAGTCGGCAGGGACAATAACTAGCGGGGGCGGCCACAATGAGCAGTTCTTC.

This chain links TRBV29-1 with TRBJ2-3, with 9 bases lining up with TRBD2. The trim removed 4 bases at V and 4 bases at J, leaving 3 bases unmatched. The CDR3 is 13 residues long. The germline V gene encodes CDR1 SQVTM and CDR2 ANQGSEA. The chain's CDR3 is CSVVSGGADTQYF. In DNA form, the CDR3 reads TGCAGCGTTGTTAGCGGGGGTGCAGATACGCAGTATTTT.

This clone was found once. V is TRBV5-1 and J is TRBJ2-5, with 7 bases that match TRBD1. The CDR3 extends over 14 amino acids. Germline V gene lookup returns CDR1 SGHRS and CDR2 YFSETQ. The V gene end was trimmed by 4 bases and the J gene end by 1 base; junction bases not matched to a gene: 4. The CDR3 DNA follows: TGCGCCAGCAGCCCCCGGGACAGCCAAGAGACCCAGTACTTC. It encodes CASSPRDSQETQYF. Full variable domain (remainder filled in from reference TRBV5-1 and TRBJ2-5): KAGVTQTPRYLIKTRGQQVTLSCSPISGHRSVSWYQQTPGQGLQFLFEYFSETQRNKGNFPGRFSGRQFSNSRSEMNVSTLELGDSALYLCASSPRDSQETQYFGPGTRLLVL.

The chain recombines TRBV15 with TRBJ2-1, with 13 nucleotides matching TRBD2. V lost 5 bases to trimming and J lost 12 bases; unmatched junction nucleotides: 7. This CDR3 is built from 14 residues. Per the germline V gene, CDR1 is LNHNV and CDR2 is YYDKDF (reference sequence). The CDR3 DNA reads as TGTGCCACCAGCGGTACTAGCGGGGGGGCTGTGCAGTTCTTC. It codes for CATSGTSGGAVQFF.

The chain employs TRBV5-4 and TRBJ1-6, with 8 bases fitting TRBD1. Losses at the gene ends were 4 bases for V and 0 bases for J; bases not matched to a gene: 6. Germline assignment: CDR1 SGHNT and CDR2 YYREEE (reference sequence). The CDR3 is 17 amino acids. The CDR3 loop is CASSEGTGGSYNSPLHF. The DNA of the CDR3 is TGTGCCAGCAGCGAGGGGACAGGTGGCTCCTATAATTCACCCCTCCACTTT.

This rearrangement joins TRBV28 to TRBJ1-2; TRBD1 matches at 12 bases. CDR3 length: 14 amino acids. Trimming removed 5 bases from V and 8 bases from J; junction bases left unmatched: 6. The V gene's germline CDR1 is MDHEN and CDR2 SYDVKM. The CDR3 region is CASSRDRGRGGYTF. The CDR3 coding sequence is TGTGCCAGCAGTAGGGACAGGGGGCGTGGCGGCTACACCTTC.

The rearrangement uses TRBV11-2 and TRBJ2-1; D remains unclear. This CDR3 contains 14 residues. Trimming pared 2 bases from V and 0 bases from J, leaving 5 bases between. Per germline, CDR1 SGHAT and CDR2 FQNNGV. This CDR3 reads CASSLPSSYNEQFF. The CDR3 DNA reads as TGTGCCAGCAGCTTACCGAGCTCCTACAATGAGCAGTTCTTC.

V gene TRBV2 combines with J gene TRBJ1-5; D is unclear. Germline values: CDR1 SNHLY, CDR2 FYNNEI. Trimming took 9 bases from V and 4 from J, leaving 13 bases between them. CDR3 length equals 13 residues. CDR3 sequence (DNA): TGTGCCAGTGATTATGAGGAGAATCAGCCCCAGCATTTT. This sequence encodes CASDYEENQPQHF. The whole variable domain, filled in from reference TRBV2 and TRBJ1-5, reads EPEVTQTPSHQVTQMGQEVILRCVPISNHLYFYWYRQILGQKVEFLVSFYNNEISEKSEIFDDQFSVERPDGSNFTLKIRSTKLEDSAMYFCASDYEENQPQHFGDGTRLSIL.

The chain recombines TRBV19 with TRBJ2-1; 10 bases map to TRBD2. J lost 2 bases, V lost 2 bases, and 3 bases had no gene match. This CDR3 comprises 16 residues. From germline, CDR1 is LNHDA and CDR2 SQIVND (reference sequence). The CDR3 sequence is CASSISAGGPYNEQFF. Written as DNA, the CDR3 is TGTGCCAGTAGTATATCAGCGGGGGGGCCCTACAATGAGCAGTTCTTC.

The chain combines TRBV18 with TRBJ1-5; the D is unclear. The CDR3 runs 13 residues. Deletions cut 6 bases from V and 5 bases from J, with 11 bases between. The germline V gene has CDR1 KGHSH and CDR2 LQKENI. The CDR3 region is CASSQRADQPQHF. CDR3 DNA: TGTGCCAGCTCCCAGAGGGCCGATCAGCCCCAGCATTTT.

Worth noting for this clone: Relative to the germline gene, one junction end is altered; a read error may explain this. The chain is built from TRBV7-7 and TRBJ2-1, with a possible D match to TRBD2 (5 bases). This CDR3 spans 14 amino acids. The germline gives CDR1 SSHAT, CDR2 FNYEAQ (reference sequence). The CDR3 coding sequence is TGTGCTAGCAGCTTAGCGCCGAGTTACAATGAGCAGTTCTTC. It codes for CASSLAPSYNEQFF.

The V gene is TRBV7-2, the J gene TRBJ1-5, with D unclear. V was cut by 0 bases and J by 6 bases, with 9 bases left in between. In germline, CDR1 is SGHTA, CDR2 FQGNSA. This CDR3 spans 14 amino acids. In nucleotides, the CDR3 is TGTGCCAGCAGCTTAGCGCGTCCGGGTCAGCCCCAGCATTTT. Residues: CASSLARPGQPQHF.

This sequence joins TRBV27 and TRBJ1-5, with 8 bases identical to TRBD1. Germline-derived CDR1 and CDR2 are MNHEY and SMNVEV (reference sequence). The trim removed 6 bases at V and 7 bases at J, leaving 17 bases unmatched. The CDR3 extends over 17 amino acids. CDR3 loop: CASSLSFPGQGVQPQHF. DNA of the CDR3: TGTGCCAGCAGCCTAAGTTTTCCTGGACAGGGAGTCCAGCCCCAGCATTTT.

The chain is built from TRBV28 and TRBJ2-7, with TRBD1 matching 9 bases. Trimming at V came to 5 bases and at J to 7 bases, leaving 15 bases not matched to a gene. Germline loops: CDR1 MDHEN, CDR2 SYDVKM. The CDR3 consists of 16 residues. The CDR3, as DNA: TGTGCCAGCAGTCCTCCGGGACAGGGTGCCGGGGTTGAGCAGTACTTC. Protein: CASSPPGQGAGVEQYF.

V usage is TRBV6-1 and J usage is TRBJ2-7; 7 bases fit TRBD1. Germline assignment: CDR1 MNHNS and CDR2 SASEGT. This CDR3 spans 15 amino acids. V dropped 6 bases and J dropped 3; count of bases not matched to a gene: 11. Here the CDR3 DNA reads TGTGCCAGCAGGGGTTCATCGGGACAGAGCTACGAGCAGTACTTC. It yields the protein CASRGSSGQSYEQYF.

This clone was seen only once. This chain links TRBV11-2 with TRBJ1-3; possibly TRBD1 for D (5 bases). Germline assignment: CDR1 SGHAT and CDR2 FQNNGV. Between the trimmed V and J ends, which lost 5 bases and 0 bases, there was a span of 17 bases. This CDR3 has 17 amino acids. Here the CDR3 DNA reads TGTGCCAGCAGCCCCGGGAGGGGTTGGAGCTCTGGAAACACCATATATTTT. This translates into CASSPGRGWSSGNTIYF. Full variable domain (outside the CDR3, taken from reference TRBV11-2 and TRBJ1-3): EAGVAQSPRYKIIEKRQSVAFWCNPISGHATLYWYQQILGQGPKLLIQFQNNGVVDDSQLPKDRFSAERLKGVDSTLKIQPAKLEDSAVYLCASSPGRGWSSGNTIYFGEGSWLTVV.

This clone was counted a single time. This chain connects TRBV12-5 to TRBJ2-1; D gene ambiguous. Germline assignment: CDR1 LGHNT and CDR2 FRNRAP. The CDR3 runs 14 residues. The ends were cut back, 6 bases at V and 2 bases at J, with 11 bases in the middle. CDR3 DNA: TGTGCTAGTGGCCCCCGCGCCGCCTACAATGAGCAGTTCTTC. The encoded protein is CASGPRAAYNEQFF.

The rearrangement uses TRBV7-6 and TRBJ2-3, with TRBD2 matching over 9 bases. After removal of 6 bases from V and 1 base from J, the junction contained 2 bases not matched to a gene. Germline V gene sequence: CDR1 SGHVS, CDR2 FNYEAQ. The CDR3 consists of 14 residues. This CDR3 is CASSPSGGTDTQYF. In nucleotides, the CDR3 is TGTGCCAGCAGTCCTAGCGGGGGCACAGATACGCAGTATTTT.

This clone has a handful of counts. The chain has TRBV28 and TRBJ1-6, with TRBD1 matching over 7 bases. J lost 9 bases, V lost 9 bases, and 14 bases had no gene match. The CDR3 runs to 15 residues. Germline assignment: CDR1 MDHEN and CDR2 SYDVKM. CDR3 residues: CASSRDRKLGSPLHF. CDR3 sequence (DNA): TGTGCCAGTAGTAGGGACAGAAAGTTAGGTTCACCCCTCCACTTT. The variable domain in full, completed from reference TRBV28 and TRBJ1-6, reads DVKVTQSSRYLVKRTGEKVFLECVQDMDHENMFWYRQDPGLGLRLIYFSYDVKMKEKGDIPEGYSVSREKKERFSLILESASTNQTSMYLCASSRDRKLGSPLHFGNGTRLTVT.

V and J are TRBV5-4 and TRBJ2-1, with 10 bases aligning to TRBD1. This CDR3 is 14 amino acids long. CDR1 and CDR2 (germline): SGHNT, YYREEE (reference sequence). Trimming at V came to 4 bases and at J to 8 bases, leaving 6 bases not matched to a gene. CDR3 loop: CASSRYGTGDEQFF. DNA for the CDR3: TGTGCCAGCAGCCGTTACGGGACAGGGGATGAGCAGTTCTTC.

The rearrangement links TRBV6-5 to TRBJ1-1; 8 positions agree with TRBD1. Looked up from germline, CDR1 is MNHEY and CDR2 is SVGAGI. The V and J ends lost 2 bases and 5 bases, in that order; junction bases with no gene match: 7. This CDR3 has 15 residues. In nucleotides, the CDR3 is TGTGCCAGCAGTTACCCACAGGGGGTAAGGACTGAAGCTTTCTTT. Translation: CASSYPQGVRTEAFF.